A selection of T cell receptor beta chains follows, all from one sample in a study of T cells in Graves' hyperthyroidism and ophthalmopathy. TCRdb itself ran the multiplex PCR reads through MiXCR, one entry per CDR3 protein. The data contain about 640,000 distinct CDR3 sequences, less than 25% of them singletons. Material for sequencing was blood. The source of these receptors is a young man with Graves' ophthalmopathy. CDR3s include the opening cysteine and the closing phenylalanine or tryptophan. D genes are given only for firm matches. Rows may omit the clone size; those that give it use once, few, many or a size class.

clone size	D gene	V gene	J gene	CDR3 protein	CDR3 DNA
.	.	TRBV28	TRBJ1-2	CASSLVLAYGYTF	TGTGCCAGCAGCCTCGTTCTCGCCTATGGCTACACCTTC
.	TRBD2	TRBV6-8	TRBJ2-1	CASSYSMTSGYDNEQFF	TGTGCCAGCAGTTACTCGATGACTAGCGGGTACGACAATGAGCAGTTCTTC
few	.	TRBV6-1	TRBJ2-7	CASSWGDTTYEQYF	TGTGCCAGCAGTTGGGGGGACACTACCTACGAGCAGTACTTC
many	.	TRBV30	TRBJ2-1	CAWSPSDNEQFF	TGTGCCTGGAGTCCGAGCGACAATGAGCAGTTCTTC
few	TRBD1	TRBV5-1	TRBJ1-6	CASSSSGTDNSPLHF	TGCGCCAGCAGCTCCTCCGGGACAGATAATTCACCCCTCCACTTT
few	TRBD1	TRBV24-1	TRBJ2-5	CATSDWDRNKYQETQYF	TGTGCCACCAGTGATTGGGACAGGAACAAGTACCAAGAGACCCAGTACTTC
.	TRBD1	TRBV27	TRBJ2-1	CASSLFRQGEQFF	TGTGCCAGCAGTTTGTTTAGACAGGGTGAGCAGTTCTTC
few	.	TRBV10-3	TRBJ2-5	CAISESKTQYF	TGTGCCATCAGTGAGTCGAAGACCCAGTACTTC
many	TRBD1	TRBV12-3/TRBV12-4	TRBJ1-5	CASSLSQGTKQPQHF	TGTGCCAGCAGTCTATCACAGGGGACCAAACAGCCCCAGCATTTT
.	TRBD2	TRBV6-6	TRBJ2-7	CASSYSRASGSLYEQYF	TGTGCCAGCAGTTACTCCCGGGCTAGCGGGAGTTTATACGAGCAGTACTTC
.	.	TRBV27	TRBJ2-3	CASSLNLGADTQYF	TGTGCCAGCAGTTTAAATTTGGGAGCAGATACGCAGTATTTT
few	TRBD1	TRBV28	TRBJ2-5	CASTPVGQGAGETQYF	TGTGCCAGCACCCCCGTGGGACAGGGGGCCGGGGAGACCCAGTACTTC
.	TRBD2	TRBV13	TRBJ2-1	CASSLLSGKVHEQFF	TGTGCCAGCAGCCTCTTGAGCGGGAAGGTGCATGAGCAGTTCTTC
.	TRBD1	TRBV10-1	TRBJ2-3	CASSANPGQGTDTQYF	TGCGCCAGCAGTGCGAACCCGGGACAGGGTACAGATACGCAGTATTTT
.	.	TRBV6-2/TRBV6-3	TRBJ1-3	CASSLPGRARSGNTIYF	TGTGCCAGCAGTTTACCCGGCAGGGCCCGCTCTGGAAACACCATATATTTT
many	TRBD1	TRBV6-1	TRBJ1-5	CASTDSGQGFGQPQHF	TGTGCCAGCACCGACTCGGGACAGGGGTTCGGCCAGCCCCAGCATTTT
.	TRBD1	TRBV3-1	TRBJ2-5	CASSQHTGERQETQYF	TGTGCCAGCAGCCAACATACAGGGGAACGCCAAGAGACCCAGTACTTC